The T cell receptor (beta chain) described here comes from a study of blood T cell repertoires in COVID-19. For the study at large: T cells, B-cell-depleted T cells, or PBMCs provided the cDNA or gDNA that served as material.

Trimming stripped 3 bases from V and 8 bases from J, with 16 bases between. The CDR3 is 15 residues long. Germline V lookup: CDR1 SEHNR, CDR2 FQNEAQ (reference sequence). Using immunoSEQ multiplex PCR, the repertoire was profiled, and TCRdb retains in-frame clones only, with some absent. This sample has about 50,000 clones, with 86% found just once. In this sample, this clone turned up once. The TCR was taken from a man between 65 and 80 years old with acute or convalescent COVID-19. The chain is built from TRBV7-9 and TRBJ1-4, with D maybe TRBD1 (6 bases). The specimen was peripheral blood. DNA of the CDR3: TGTGCCAGCAGCTTGATCACAGGGTTGGGGGAAAAACTGTTTTTT. Translating it yields CASSLITGLGEKLFF.